This T cell receptor beta chain was captured by sequencing in a study of shared clonotypes between healthy human individuals. Findings and caveats of the study: A limitation of the genetic and exposure-history diversity represented arose from few donors.

There are 13 residues in the CDR3. Deletions cut 6 bases from V and 4 bases from J, with 15 bases between. CDR1 and CDR2 from the germline V gene are SQVTM and ANQGSEA. Method: immunoSEQ multiplex PCR; TCRdb's copy keeps in-frame clones and lacks some. The sample includes some 2,000,000 clones, approximately 95% seen only once; the top ten take approximately 0.13%. Remarks on this clone: Its target is unknown.

The sequencing sample was made of naive CD4+ T cells sorted from blood. Subset specified: CD45RA+ positively selected. The chain employs TRBV29-1 and TRBJ1-1; D call uncertain. This TCR was recovered from a man between 18 and 29 years old in good health. CDR3 sequence (DNA): TGCAGCGTGGACCTGACCATATTCACTGAAGCTTTCTTT. The encoded protein is CSVDLTIFTEAFF. The full variable domain, with the rest looked up from reference TRBV29-1 and TRBJ1-1, is SAVISQKPSRDICQRGTSLTIQCQVDSQVTMMFWYRQQPGQSLTLIATANQGSEATYESGFVIDKFPISRPNLTFSTLTVSNMSPEDSSIYLCSVDLTIFTEAFFGQGTRLTVV.